Each of the 11 T cell receptor beta chains below was sequenced from the same sample in a study of T cell responses to AZD1222 COVID-19 vaccine. Sequenced by immunoSEQ multiplex PCR; TCRdb stores in-frame clones only, minus some. In the table there are 100,000 or so clones, about 88% of which are singletons. The source material was peripheral blood, sampled on day 0 of AZD1222 vaccination. The receptor set was obtained from an adult in good health.

The chain employs TRBV7-8 and TRBJ2-1, with TRBD2 matching 9 bases. The germline V gene encodes CDR1 SGHVS and CDR2 FQNEAQ. J lost 4 bases, V lost 2 bases, and 6 bases had no gene match. The CDR3 contains 16 residues. The CDR3 loop reads CASSLRAGGSYNEQFF. The CDR3, as DNA: TGTGCCAGCAGCTTACGAGCGGGAGGCTCATACAATGAGCAGTTCTTC.

The V and J genes are TRBV9 and TRBJ2-1; TRBD2 agrees at 12 bases. The V segment lost 4 bases and the J segment 0 bases; nucleotides outside the gene matches: 11. CDR1 is SGDLS and CDR2 is YYNGEE in the germline V gene. The CDR3 extends over 19 amino acids. The CDR3 DNA is TGTGCCAGCAGCCCTCGAGGACTAGCGGGACAGAGCTCCTACAATGAGCAGTTCTTC. Protein product: CASSPRGLAGQSSYNEQFF.

The chain uses TRBV18 and TRBJ2-1, with D tentatively TRBD1 or TRBD2 (5 bases each). The CDR3 spans 15 residues. Germline V gene sequence: CDR1 KGHSH, CDR2 LQKENI. Trimming stripped 0 bases from V and 2 bases from J, with 8 bases between. Here the CDR3 reads CASSPPQGAYNEQFF. In nucleotides, the CDR3 is TGTGCCAGCTCACCACCCCAGGGAGCCTACAATGAGCAGTTCTTC. Full variable domain (remainder filled in from reference TRBV18 and TRBJ2-1): NAGVMQNPRHLVRRRGQEARLRCSPMKGHSHVYWYRQLPEEGLKFMVYLQKENIIDESGMPKERFSAEFPKEGPSILRIQQVVRGDSAAYFCASSPPQGAYNEQFFGPGTRLTVL.

V usage is TRBV3-1 (or the pseudogene TRBV3-2) and J usage is TRBJ2-6; D remains ambiguous. Per germline, CDR1 LGHDT and CDR2 YNNKEL (reference sequence). V lost 3 bases to trimming and J lost 0 bases, with 3 bases between them. The CDR3 length is 14 residues. CDR3 protein: CASSQASGANVLTF. The CDR3, as DNA: TGTGCCAGCAGCCAGGCCTCTGGGGCCAACGTCCTGACTTTC.

The rearrangement links TRBV19 to TRBJ2-4, with D possibly matching TRBD2 (5 bases). CDR1 and CDR2 from the germline V gene are LNHDA and SQIVND (reference sequence). This CDR3 has 15 residues. Trimming left V 3 bases short and J 6 bases short, with 15 bases between. CDR3 in amino acids: CASSISEGVLNIQYF. Here the CDR3 DNA reads TGTGCCAGTAGTATCTCCGAGGGCGTCTTAAACATTCAGTACTTC.

This chain joins TRBV3-1 (or the pseudogene TRBV3-2) and TRBJ2-5; weak D call: TRBD2 (6 bases). Trimming pared 3 bases from V and 9 bases from J, leaving 14 bases between. The germline V gene has CDR1 LGHDT and CDR2 YNNKEL (reference sequence). This CDR3 is 13 amino acids long. Here the CDR3 DNA reads TGTGCCAGCAGCCAGGCGAGGACGGGGGCCCAGTACTTC. Its protein is CASSQARTGAQYF.

This clone turned up a few times. The chain recombines TRBV5-4 with TRBJ2-7, with D unclear. Trimming took 3 bases from V and 2 from J, leaving 3 bases between them. CDR3 length equals 11 residues. The germline gives CDR1 SGHNT, CDR2 YYREEE (reference sequence). CDR3 protein: CASSSTYEQYF. The CDR3 DNA sequence: TGTGCCAGCAGCTCAACCTACGAGCAGTACTTC. Using reference TRBV5-4 and TRBJ2-7 for the parts outside the CDR3, the full variable domain is ETGVTQSPTHLIKTRGQQVTLRCSSQSGHNTVSWYQQALGQGPQFIFQYYREEENGRGNFPPRFSGLQFPNYSSELNVNALELDDSALYLCASSSTYEQYFGPGTRLTVT.

This clone was recorded once. This rearrangement joins TRBV21-1 to TRBJ1-2; TRBD1, the table's D call, was not compared with the DNA. TRBV21-1 is a pseudogene segment. The CDR3 covers 19 residues. In nucleotides, the CDR3 is TGTGCCAGCAGCAGCTTCTGTCGGGACAGGGGGATTAGTGACTATGGCTACACCTTC. It codes for CASSSFCRDRGISDYGYTF.

This chain uses TRBV27 with TRBJ1-5; D is perhaps TRBD1 (5 bases). CDR3 length equals 15 residues. V was pared by 4 bases and J by 4 bases, with 14 bases between. Germline CDR1 reads MNHEY; CDR2 reads SMNVEV (reference sequence). CDR3 sequence: CASSSGTGGNQPQHF. The CDR3 DNA reads TGTGCCAGCAGTTCAGGGACGGGGGGAAATCAGCCCCAGCATTTT.

DNA of the CDR3: TGTGCCAGCGGCGGGTTGGAGACAGATACGCAGTATTTT. This encodes CASGGLETDTQYF. The gene calls are TRBV28 and TRBJ2-3, with a possible D match to TRBD2 (5 bases). From germline, CDR1 is MDHEN and CDR2 SYDVKM. The CDR3 sequence is 13 residues long. V dropped 8 bases and J dropped 3 bases, with 12 bases sitting between them.

The chain links TRBV7-9 to TRBJ1-4, with D perhaps TRBD1 (5 bases). V was shortened by 5 bases and J by 4 bases, with 11 bases between the two germline ends. The CDR3 length is 14 residues. CDR1 is SEHNR, CDR2 FQNEAQ, per germline (reference sequence). As DNA, the CDR3 is TGTGCCAGCAGCGAAGGGACGGGTAATGAAAAACTGTTTTTT. It translates to CASSEGTGNEKLFF. Variable domain in full (rest from reference TRBV7-9 and TRBJ1-4): DTGVSQNPRHKITKRGQNVTFRCDPISEHNRLYWYRQTLGQGPEFLTYFQNEAQLEKSRLLSDRFSAERPKGSFSTLEIQRTEQGDSAMYLCASSEGTGNEKLFFGSGTQLSVL.